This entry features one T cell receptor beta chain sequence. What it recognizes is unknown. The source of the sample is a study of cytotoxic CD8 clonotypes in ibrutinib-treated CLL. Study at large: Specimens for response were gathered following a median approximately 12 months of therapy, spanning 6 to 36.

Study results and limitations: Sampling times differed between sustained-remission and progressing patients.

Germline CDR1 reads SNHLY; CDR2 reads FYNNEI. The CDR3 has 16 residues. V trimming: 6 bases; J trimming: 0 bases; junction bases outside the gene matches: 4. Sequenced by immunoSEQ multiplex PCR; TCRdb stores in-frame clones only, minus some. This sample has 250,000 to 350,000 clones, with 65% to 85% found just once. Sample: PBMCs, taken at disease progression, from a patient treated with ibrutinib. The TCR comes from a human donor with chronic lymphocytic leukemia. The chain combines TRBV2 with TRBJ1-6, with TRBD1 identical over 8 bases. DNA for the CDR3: TGTGCCAGCAGAATGGACAGGGCCTCCTATAATTCACCCCTCCACTTT. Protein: CASRMDRASYNSPLHF.